Listed below are T cell receptor beta chains from one sample, sequenced in a study of cytomegalovirus exposure and HLA in healthy donors. Only in-frame clones appear in the TCRdb table, and some are missing; sequencing was by immunoSEQ multiplex PCR. The table has around 120,000 clones, 74% seen once. The sequencing sample was made of PBMCs. The source of these receptors is a man between 45 and 60 years old in good health and CMV-seropositive. Each CDR3 is given with its conserved first and last residue. A D gene is named only where the DNA matches it firmly. Some rows have no size entry. The others give once, few or many, or a class for an expanded clone.

v_gene,j_gene,abundance,d_gene,CDR3nt,CDR3aa
TRBV2,TRBJ1-2,-,TRBD1,TGTGCCAGCAGTCCAGGGGGTGACGGCTACACCTTC,CASSPGGDGYTF
TRBV27,TRBJ2-7,-,-,TGTGCCAGCAGTTTACCAAGGGGGTTTACTACCTACGAGCAGTACTTC,CASSLPRGFTTYEQYF
TRBV7-2,TRBJ2-5,-,TRBD2,TGTGCCAGCAGCTTAGCGGGCGGGGGAGAGACCCAGTACTTC,CASSLAGGGETQYF
TRBV5-4,TRBJ2-1,-,TRBD2,TGTGCCAGCAGCGAGGGGGGGACTAGCGGGAGCAATGAGCAGTTCTTC,CASSEGGTSGSNEQFF
TRBV6-1,TRBJ2-7,-,TRBD1,TGTGCCAGCAGTCCCACAGGGGAAGCCTACGAGCAGTACTTC,CASSPTGEAYEQYF
TRBV10-3,TRBJ2-7,-,-,TGTGCCATCAGGGCTTTCGACGAGCAGTACTTC,CAIRAFDEQYF
TRBV2,TRBJ2-7,-,-,TGTGCCAGCAGTGAATTACCCCTCTACGAGCAGTACTTC,CASSELPLYEQYF
TRBV19,TRBJ2-5,-,-,TGTGCCAGTAGGAGGGAAGTCGAAGAGACCCAGTACTTC,CASRREVEETQYF
TRBV13,TRBJ1-2,-,-,TGTGCCAGCAGCCCAGCCGGACGGGGGTTGGGTGGCTACACCTTC,CASSPAGRGLGGYTF
TRBV6-4,TRBJ2-2,-,-,TGTGCCAGCCCCCGTCCCGGCACCGGGGAGCTGTTTTTT,CASPRPGTGELFF
TRBV2,TRBJ2-7,-,-,TGTGCCAGCAGTGTAGCCCAGTACGAGCAGTACTTC,CASSVAQYEQYF
TRBV6-1,TRBJ1-3,-,-,TGTGCCAGCACCCAGGGACTGAGAAAGACCATATATTTT,CASTQGLRKTIYF
TRBV11-3,TRBJ2-7,-,-,TGTGCCAGCAGCTACATGGACACCTACGAGCAGTACTTC,CASSYMDTYEQYF
TRBV5-1,TRBJ1-1,-,-,TGCGCCAGCAGCTTGAATTACGGTCCCTCGTCGTGGAACACTGAAGCTTTCTTT,CASSLNYGPSSWNTEAFF
TRBV6-6,TRBJ2-1,-,TRBD2,TGTGCCAGCCGACTAGCGGAGAGCTACAATGAGCAGTTCTTC,CASRLAESYNEQFF
TRBV29-1,TRBJ1-1,-,-,TGCAGCGCCTCGTCGAACACTGAAGCTTTCTTT,CSASSNTEAFF
TRBV5-4,TRBJ2-3,-,-,TGTGCCAGCAGGTCCGGGACGCAGGAGGGAGCTACGCAGTATTTT,CASRSGTQEGATQYF
TRBV6-5,TRBJ2-2,-,TRBD1,TGTGCCACCCGACAGGGCTTCACCGGGGAGCTGTTTTTT,CATRQGFTGELFF
TRBV7-2,TRBJ1-2,-,-,TGTGCCAGCAGCCGGGTGGAGGGGTACTATGGCTACACCTTC,CASSRVEGYYGYTF
TRBV11-2,TRBJ2-5,-,TRBD2,TGTGCCAGCAGCTTTAGCGGGGGAGAGACCCAGTACTTC,CASSFSGGETQYF
TRBV19,TRBJ2-1,few,TRBD2,TGTGCCAGTAGTCTAAGGGCGCGGGGGGGCATCTACAATGAGCAGTTCTTC,CASSLRARGGIYNEQFF
TRBV7-2,TRBJ2-2,-,-,TGTGCCAGCAGCCCCAGCCTGAGGGACACCACCGGGGAGCTGTTTTTT,CASSPSLRDTTGELFF
TRBV5-6,TRBJ2-3,few,-,TGTGCCAGCAGCCGCACAGTGGGCTGGACAGATACGCAGTATTTT,CASSRTVGWTDTQYF